The 14 T cell receptor beta chains listed next were all sequenced from one sample in a study of shared clonotypes between healthy human individuals. TCRdb's copy holds only in-frame clones and misses some; the assay was immunoSEQ multiplex PCR. Among around 1 million clones listed, roughly 72% were seen once. Sequencing was done on a sample of memory CD4+ T cells sorted from blood. The sample's subset: CD45RA-negative fraction. The receptors shown here come from a man younger than 30 in good health.

This clone was counted a few times. The rearrangement joins TRBV5-1 to TRBJ2-5; 11 bases fit TRBD2. Trimming at V came to 4 bases and at J to 3 bases, leaving 5 bases not matched to a gene. Germline V gene sequence: CDR1 SGHRS, CDR2 YFSETQ. The length of the CDR3 is 15 residues. As DNA, the CDR3 is TGCGCCAGCAGCACTAGCGGGAGCACAAAAGAGACCCAGTACTTC. As protein: CASSTSGSTKETQYF. The full variable domain, with the rest looked up from reference TRBV5-1 and TRBJ2-5, is KAGVTQTPRYLIKTRGQQVTLSCSPISGHRSVSWYQQTPGQGLQFLFEYFSETQRNKGNFPGRFSGRQFSNSRSEMNVSTLELGDSALYLCASSTSGSTKETQYFGPGTRLLVL.

This clone was seen repeatedly, ten times or more. V usage is TRBV11-2 and J usage is TRBJ2-7, with D perhaps matching TRBD1 or TRBD2 (5 bases each). The germline gives CDR1 SGHAT, CDR2 FQNNGV. This CDR3 is built from 14 residues. V was shortened by 4 bases and J by 3 bases, with 13 bases between the two germline ends. This CDR3 is CASSSVRDGYEQYF. In nucleotides, the CDR3 is TGTGCCAGCAGCTCCGTGAGGGACGGCTACGAGCAGTACTTC.

The chain carries TRBV6-1 and TRBJ1-5; D remains unclear. Germline V gene data show CDR1 as MNHNS and CDR2 as SASEGT. Trimming removed 5 bases from V and 11 bases from J, with 10 bases in between. The CDR3 loop spans 11 amino acids. The CDR3 spells CASSYEWAQHF. The CDR3 coding sequence is TGTGCCAGCAGTTACGAATGGGCCCAGCATTTT.

This clone was observed once. The rearrangement links TRBV5-1 to TRBJ2-3; D is ambiguous. V lost 0 bases, J lost 5 bases, and 10 bases lay in between. CDR1 is SGHRS, CDR2 YFSETQ, per germline. This CDR3 contains 14 residues. The CDR3 region has the DNA TGCGCCAGCAGCTTGGGAATTATGGGAGATACGCAGTATTTT. Protein product: CASSLGIMGDTQYF. The full variable domain, with the rest looked up from reference TRBV5-1 and TRBJ2-3, is KAGVTQTPRYLIKTRGQQVTLSCSPISGHRSVSWYQQTPGQGLQFLFEYFSETQRNKGNFPGRFSGRQFSNSRSEMNVSTLELGDSALYLCASSLGIMGDTQYFGPGTRLTVL.

This clone was observed a single time. The genes are TRBV10-3 and TRBJ2-7; 9 bases are shared with TRBD1. This CDR3 is built from 15 residues. J lost 5 bases, V lost 4 bases, and 9 bases had no gene match. From germline, CDR1 is ENHRY and CDR2 SYGVKD. DNA for the CDR3: TGTGCCATCAGTGTCAACCCGGGACAGGGTAACGAGCAGTACTTC. Protein product: CAISVNPGQGNEQYF.

The rearrangement uses TRBV19 and TRBJ1-6; no reliable D call. Germline CDR1 LNHDA, CDR2 SQIVND (reference sequence). V shed 5 bases and J shed 6 bases, with 11 bases lying between them. The length of the CDR3 is 14 residues. CDR3 region: CASSSGSINSPLHF. The CDR3 DNA follows: TGTGCCAGTAGTTCCGGGTCCATTAATTCACCCCTCCACTTT. Full variable domain (missing parts from reference TRBV19 and TRBJ1-6): DGGITQSPKYLFRKEGQNVTLSCEQNLNHDAMYWYRQDPGQGLRLIYYSQIVNDFQKGDIAEGYSVSREKKESFPLTVTSAQKNPTAFYLCASSSGSINSPLHFGNGTRLTVT.

The genes are TRBV2 and TRBJ1-5; 7 nucleotides align to TRBD1. V was pared by 6 bases and J by 5 bases, with 7 bases of the junction left unmatched. This CDR3 spans 14 amino acids. Per germline, CDR1 SNHLY and CDR2 FYNNEI. The CDR3 is CASSRDSLYQPQHF. CDR3 sequence (DNA): TGTGCCAGCAGCCGGGACAGCCTTTATCAGCCCCAGCATTTT.

As for this clone: Sequence at one end of the junction differs from germline and may be a read error. The chain carries TRBV29-1 and TRBJ2-7; 10 positions match TRBD2. The CDR3 spans 11 residues. Germline V gene lookup returns CDR1 SQVTM and CDR2 ANQGSEA. The CDR3 here is CSTWELAGASF. CDR3 sequence (DNA): TGCAGCACCTGGGAGCTAGCGGGGGCTTCCTTC.

This sequence joins TRBV10-3 and TRBJ2-7, with a possible D match to TRBD2 (6 bases). With 2 bases removed from V and 5 bases from J, the gap between germline ends came to 13 bases. The V gene's germline CDR1 is ENHRY and CDR2 SYGVKD. CDR3 length: 14 residues. In DNA form, the CDR3 reads TGTGCCATCAGTGAGCGGAGGGCGGGCGACGAGCAGTACTTC. It translates to CAISERRAGDEQYF.

This chain connects TRBV25-1 to TRBJ1-1; no reliable D call. CDR3 length: 12 residues. CDR1 and CDR2 from the germline V gene are MGHDK and SYGVNS. The ends were cut back, 6 bases at V and 4 bases at J, with 9 bases in the middle. In DNA, the CDR3 is TGTGCCAGCAGGGGCGATGGCACTGAAGCTTTCTTT. Translating gives CASRGDGTEAFF.

In this sample, this clone turned up once. The rearrangement uses TRBV9 and TRBJ2-6; the D gene is possibly TRBD1 (6 bases). The CDR3 runs to 20 residues. Looked up from germline, CDR1 is SGDLS and CDR2 is YYNGEE. Trimming took off 3 bases at V and 0 bases at J, with 22 bases between the two ends. The CDR3 DNA follows: TGTGCCAGCAGCGGGACATATGAACAGGGATTTTCCTCTGGGGCCAACGTCCTGACTTTC. The encoded protein is CASSGTYEQGFSSGANVLTF.

The chain links TRBV7-2 to TRBJ2-3; unclear D gene. This CDR3 contains 11 residues. In germline, CDR1 is SGHTA, CDR2 FQGNSA. The V end lost 2 bases, the J end lost 7 bases, and 4 bases lay between the germline ends. Here the CDR3 reads CASSLTHTQYF. The CDR3, as DNA: TGTGCCAGCAGCTTAACCCATACGCAGTATTTT.

The V and J genes are TRBV18 and TRBJ2-7, with 9 bases aligning to TRBD1. Losses at the gene ends were 4 bases for V and 6 bases for J; bases not matched to a gene: 7. CDR1 and CDR2 (germline): KGHSH, LQKENI. The CDR3 contains 14 residues. The CDR3 nucleotides read TGTGCCAGCTCACTCCGGGACAGGGTCGGCGAGCAGTACTTC. As protein: CASSLRDRVGEQYF.

V gene TRBV7-3 combines with J gene TRBJ1-4; possible D gene TRBD1, 5 bases. The length of the CDR3 is 18 residues. V dropped 1 base and J dropped 2 bases, with 17 bases sitting between them. Germline-derived CDR1 and CDR2 are SGHTA and FQGTGA. This CDR3 is CASSLKKTPEGTNEKLFF. The CDR3 DNA sequence: TGTGCCAGCAGCTTAAAAAAGACCCCGGAGGGGACTAATGAAAAACTGTTTTTT.